This T cell receptor beta chain was sequenced in a study of T cells in Graves' hyperthyroidism and ophthalmopathy. Study overall: Blood was drawn when the patient was first diagnosed and still untreated. The study, taken as a whole, reports: Ophthalmopathy was distinguished from stable hyperthyroidism by 13 V-J signatures.

The authors obtained PBMCs from roughly 9.7 ml of fresh peripheral blood. The CDR3 runs 14 residues. Trimming cost V 0 bases and J 3 bases; bases outside gene matches: 2. Germline lookup yields CDR1 PRHDT and CDR2 FYEKMQ (reference sequence). There were TCR beta CDR3 regions amplified from RNA transcripts. In the first-round RT-PCR of the TCR CDR3, the HTBI primer set was used. TCRdb used MiXCR to reprocess the multiplex PCR reads, holding one entry per CDR3 protein. The data show approximately 400,000 distinct CDR3 sequences, approximately 25% seen once. About this clonotype: Its antigen is not identified.

This receptor was taken from a man aged 45-65 years with Graves' hyperthyroidism. The chain combines TRBV13 with TRBJ2-7, with TRBD1 identical over 7 bases. Sequencing used blood. CDR3: CASSLGQGHYEQYF. In DNA form, the CDR3 reads TGTGCCAGCAGCTTAGGACAGGGGCACTACGAGCAGTACTTC.